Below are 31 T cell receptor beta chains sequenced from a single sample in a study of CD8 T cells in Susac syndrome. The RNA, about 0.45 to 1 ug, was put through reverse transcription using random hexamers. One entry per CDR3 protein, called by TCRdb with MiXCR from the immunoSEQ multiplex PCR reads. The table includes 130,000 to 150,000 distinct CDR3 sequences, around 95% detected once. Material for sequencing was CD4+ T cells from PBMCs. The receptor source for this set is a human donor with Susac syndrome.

The CDR3, as DNA: TGCAGCGGGTTGACCGGGGGCAGCTCATTCTCCTACAATGAGCAGTTCTTC. This encodes CSGLTGGSSFSYNEQFF. The rearrangement uses TRBV29-1 and TRBJ2-1; either TRBD1 or TRBD2 may supply D (6 bases each). CDR3 size: 17 residues. V lost 7 bases and J lost 0, with 22 bases in between. The germline CDR1 and CDR2 sequences are SQVTM and ANQGSEA.

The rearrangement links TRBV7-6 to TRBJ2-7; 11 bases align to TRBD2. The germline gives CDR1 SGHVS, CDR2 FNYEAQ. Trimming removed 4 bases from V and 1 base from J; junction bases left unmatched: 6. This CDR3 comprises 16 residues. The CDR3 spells CASSSGLAAQSYEQYF. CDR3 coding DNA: TGTGCCAGCAGCTCGGGACTAGCGGCCCAATCCTACGAGCAGTACTTC.

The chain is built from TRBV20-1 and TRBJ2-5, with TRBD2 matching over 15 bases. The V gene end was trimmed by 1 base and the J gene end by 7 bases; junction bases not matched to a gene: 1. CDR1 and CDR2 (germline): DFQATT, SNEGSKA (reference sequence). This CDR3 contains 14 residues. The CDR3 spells CSARGGLAGGTQYF. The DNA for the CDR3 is TGCAGTGCTAGAGGGGGACTAGCGGGAGGGACCCAGTACTTC.

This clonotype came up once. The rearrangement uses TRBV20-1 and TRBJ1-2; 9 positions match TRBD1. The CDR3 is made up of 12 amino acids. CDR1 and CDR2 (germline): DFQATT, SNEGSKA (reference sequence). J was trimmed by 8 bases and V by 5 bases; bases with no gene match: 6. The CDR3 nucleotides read TGCAGTGCTCCAAGACAGGGGGTGGGCTACACCTTC. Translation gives CSAPRQGVGYTF.

Here the CDR3 DNA reads TGTGCCAGCAGCCCCTTATCGGCGAGCTCCTACAATGAGCAGTTCTTC. The encoded protein is CASSPLSASSYNEQFF. The chain couples TRBV7-6 to TRBJ2-1, with D unresolved. CDR3 length: 16 amino acids. Trimming took 5 bases from V and 0 from J, leaving 14 bases between them. Germline values: CDR1 SGHVS, CDR2 FNYEAQ.

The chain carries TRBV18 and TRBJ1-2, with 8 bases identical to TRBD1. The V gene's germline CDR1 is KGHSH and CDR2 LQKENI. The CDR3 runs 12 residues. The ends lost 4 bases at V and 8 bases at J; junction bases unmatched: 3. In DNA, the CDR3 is TGTGCCAGCTCACTGACAGGGGAAGGCTACACCTTC. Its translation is CASSLTGEGYTF.

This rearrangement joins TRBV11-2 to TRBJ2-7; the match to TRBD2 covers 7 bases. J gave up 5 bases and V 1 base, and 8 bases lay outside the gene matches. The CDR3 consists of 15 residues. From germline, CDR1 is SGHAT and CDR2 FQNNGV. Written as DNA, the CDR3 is TGTGCCAGCAGCTTAGGACTAGCCCATTCCGACGAGCAGTACTTC. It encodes CASSLGLAHSDEQYF. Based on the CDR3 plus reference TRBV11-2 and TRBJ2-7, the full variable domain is EAGVAQSPRYKIIEKRQSVAFWCNPISGHATLYWYQQILGQGPKLLIQFQNNGVVDDSQLPKDRFSAERLKGVDSTLKIQPAKLEDSAVYLCASSLGLAHSDEQYFGPGTRLTVT.

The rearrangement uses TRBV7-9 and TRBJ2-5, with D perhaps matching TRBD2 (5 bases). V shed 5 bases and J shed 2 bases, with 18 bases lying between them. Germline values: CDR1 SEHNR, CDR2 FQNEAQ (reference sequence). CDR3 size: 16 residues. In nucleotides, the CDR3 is TGTGCCAGCAGCGATAGCGCGTGGCAAATTCAAGAGACCCAGTACTTC. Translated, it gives CASSDSAWQIQETQYF.

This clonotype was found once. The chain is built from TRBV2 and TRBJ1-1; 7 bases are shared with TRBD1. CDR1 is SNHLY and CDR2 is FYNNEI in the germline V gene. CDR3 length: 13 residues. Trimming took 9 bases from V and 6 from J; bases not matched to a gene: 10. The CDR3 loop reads CARQTGRGSEAFF. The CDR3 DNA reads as TGTGCCAGGCAGACAGGGAGGGGCTCTGAAGCTTTCTTT.

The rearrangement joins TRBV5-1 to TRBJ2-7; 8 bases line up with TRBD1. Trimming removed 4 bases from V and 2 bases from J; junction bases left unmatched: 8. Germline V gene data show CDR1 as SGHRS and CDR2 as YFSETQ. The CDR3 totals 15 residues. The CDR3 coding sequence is TGCGCCAGCAGCGCCGGACAGGGAGGTACCTACGAGCAGTACTTC. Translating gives CASSAGQGGTYEQYF.

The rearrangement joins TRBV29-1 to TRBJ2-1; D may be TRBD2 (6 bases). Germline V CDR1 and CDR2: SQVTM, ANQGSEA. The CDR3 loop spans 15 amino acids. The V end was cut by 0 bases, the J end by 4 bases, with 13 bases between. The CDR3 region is CSVEDRARGYNEQFF. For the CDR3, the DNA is TGCAGCGTTGAAGACCGGGCCCGGGGGTACAATGAGCAGTTCTTC.

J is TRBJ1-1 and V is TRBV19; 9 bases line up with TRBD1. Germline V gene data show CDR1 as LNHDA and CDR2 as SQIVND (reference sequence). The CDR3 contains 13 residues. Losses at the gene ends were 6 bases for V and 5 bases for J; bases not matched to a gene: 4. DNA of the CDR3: TGTGCCAGTAGCACAGGGGGCGGGACTGAAGCTTTCTTT. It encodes CASSTGGGTEAFF.

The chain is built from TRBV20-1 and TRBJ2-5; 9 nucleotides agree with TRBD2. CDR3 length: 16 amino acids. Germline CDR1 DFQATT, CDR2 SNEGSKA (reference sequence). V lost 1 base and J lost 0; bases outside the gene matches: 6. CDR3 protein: CSARVATSGYQETQYF. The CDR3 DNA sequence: TGCAGTGCTAGAGTCGCGACTAGCGGTTACCAAGAGACCCAGTACTTC.

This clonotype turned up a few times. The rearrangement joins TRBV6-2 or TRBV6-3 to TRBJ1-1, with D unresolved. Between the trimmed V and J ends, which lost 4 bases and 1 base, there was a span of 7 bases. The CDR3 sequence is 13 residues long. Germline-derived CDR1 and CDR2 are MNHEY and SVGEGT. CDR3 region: CASSLRANTEAFF. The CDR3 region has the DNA TGTGCCAGCAGTTTGAGGGCGAACACTGAAGCTTTCTTT.

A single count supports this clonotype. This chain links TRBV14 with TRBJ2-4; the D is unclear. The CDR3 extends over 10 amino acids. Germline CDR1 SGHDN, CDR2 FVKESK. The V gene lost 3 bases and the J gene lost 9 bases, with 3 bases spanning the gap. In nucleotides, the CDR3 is TGTGCCAGCAGCCATGCCATTCAGTACTTC. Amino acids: CASSHAIQYF.

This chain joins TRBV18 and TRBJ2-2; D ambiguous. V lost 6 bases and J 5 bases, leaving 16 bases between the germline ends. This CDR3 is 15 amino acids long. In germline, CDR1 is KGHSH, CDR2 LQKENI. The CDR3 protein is CASSPSLQQTGELFF. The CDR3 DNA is TGTGCCAGCTCGCCTTCCCTACAGCAAACCGGGGAGCTGTTTTTT.

The CDR3 bases are TGTGCCAGCAGCCCACTCCAGGGCGTGAACACTGAAGCTTTCTTT. Translated, it gives CASSPLQGVNTEAFF. The chain combines TRBV9 with TRBJ1-1, with D possibly being TRBD1 (5 bases). The V gene lost 4 bases and the J gene lost 0 bases, with 13 bases spanning the gap. The CDR3 runs 15 residues. The V gene's germline CDR1 is SGDLS and CDR2 YYNGEE.

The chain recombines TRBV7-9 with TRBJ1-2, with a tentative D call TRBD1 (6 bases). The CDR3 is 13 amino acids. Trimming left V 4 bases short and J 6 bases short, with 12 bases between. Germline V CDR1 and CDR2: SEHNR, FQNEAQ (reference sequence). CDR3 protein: CASSSNRDHGYTF. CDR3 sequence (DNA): TGTGCCAGCAGCTCAAACAGGGACCATGGCTACACCTTC. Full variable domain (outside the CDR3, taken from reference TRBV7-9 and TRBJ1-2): DTGVSQNPRHKITKRGQNVTFRCDPISEHNRLYWYRQTLGQGPEFLTYFQNEAQLEKSRLLSDRFSAERPKGSFSTLEIQRTEQGDSAMYLCASSSNRDHGYTFGSGTRLTVV.

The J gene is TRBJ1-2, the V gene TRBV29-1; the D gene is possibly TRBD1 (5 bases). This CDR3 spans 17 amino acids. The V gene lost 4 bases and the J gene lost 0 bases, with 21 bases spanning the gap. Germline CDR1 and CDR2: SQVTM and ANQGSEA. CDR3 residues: CSVGQPGRPVTNYGYTF. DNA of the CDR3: TGCAGCGTTGGGCAACCGGGACGCCCGGTTACTAACTATGGCTACACCTTC.

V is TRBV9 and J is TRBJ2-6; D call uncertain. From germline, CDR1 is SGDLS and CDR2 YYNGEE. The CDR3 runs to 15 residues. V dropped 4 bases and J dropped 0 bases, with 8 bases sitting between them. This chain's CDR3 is CASSFRGSGANVLTF. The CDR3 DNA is TGTGCCAGCAGCTTCCGAGGCTCTGGGGCCAACGTCCTGACTTTC. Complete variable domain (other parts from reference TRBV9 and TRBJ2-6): DSGVTQTPKHLITATGQRVTLRCSPRSGDLSVYWYQQSLDQGLQFLIQYYNGEERAKGNILERFSAQQFPDLHSELNLSSLELGDSALYFCASSFRGSGANVLTFGAGSRLTVL.

CDR3 in amino acids: CSAPTRFGELFF. CDR3 in DNA: TGCAGTGCTCCGACTAGATTCGGGGAGCTGTTTTTT. The J gene is TRBJ2-2, the V gene TRBV20-1; TRBD2 is a possible D gene (6 bases). The V end was cut by 5 bases, the J end by 7 bases, with 11 bases between. Germline V lookup: CDR1 DFQATT, CDR2 SNEGSKA (reference sequence). The length of the CDR3 is 12 residues.

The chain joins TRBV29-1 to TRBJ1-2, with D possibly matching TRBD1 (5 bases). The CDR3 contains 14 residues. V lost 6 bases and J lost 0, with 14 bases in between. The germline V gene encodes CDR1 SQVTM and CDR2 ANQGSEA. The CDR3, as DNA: TGCAGCGTCTCCGGGACGGCAACTAACTATGGCTACACCTTC. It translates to CSVSGTATNYGYTF.

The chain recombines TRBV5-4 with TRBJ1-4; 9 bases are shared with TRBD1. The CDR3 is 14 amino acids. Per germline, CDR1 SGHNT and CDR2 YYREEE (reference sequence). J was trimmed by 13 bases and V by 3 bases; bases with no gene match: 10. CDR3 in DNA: TGTGCCAGCAGCTCCAAGGGACAGGGATCGCGACTGTTTTTT. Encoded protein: CASSSKGQGSRLFF.

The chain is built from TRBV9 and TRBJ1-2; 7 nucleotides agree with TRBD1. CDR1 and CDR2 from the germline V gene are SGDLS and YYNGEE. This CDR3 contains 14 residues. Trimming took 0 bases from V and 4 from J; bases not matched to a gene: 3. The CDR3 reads CASSVEDRIYGYTF. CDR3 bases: TGTGCCAGCAGCGTAGAGGACAGGATCTATGGCTACACCTTC.

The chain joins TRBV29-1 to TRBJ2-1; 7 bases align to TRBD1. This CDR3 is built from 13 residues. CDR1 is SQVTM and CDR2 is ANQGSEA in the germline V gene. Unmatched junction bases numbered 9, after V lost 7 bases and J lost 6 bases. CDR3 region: CSAPLAGGNEQFF. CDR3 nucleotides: TGCAGCGCCCCCCTAGCAGGGGGCAATGAGCAGTTCTTC.

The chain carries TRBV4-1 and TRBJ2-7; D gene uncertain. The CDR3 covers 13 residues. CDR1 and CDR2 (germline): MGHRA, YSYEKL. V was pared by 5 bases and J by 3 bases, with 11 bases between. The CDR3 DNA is TGCGCCAGCAGCTCCTTGCTATTCTACGAGCAGTACTTC. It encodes CASSSLLFYEQYF.

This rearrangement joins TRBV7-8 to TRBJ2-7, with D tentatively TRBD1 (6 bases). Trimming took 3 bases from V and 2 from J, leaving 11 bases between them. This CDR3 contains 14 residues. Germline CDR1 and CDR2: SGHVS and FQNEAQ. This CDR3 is CASSFRTAPYEQYF. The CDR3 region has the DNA TGTGCCAGCAGCTTTCGGACAGCACCCTACGAGCAGTACTTC.

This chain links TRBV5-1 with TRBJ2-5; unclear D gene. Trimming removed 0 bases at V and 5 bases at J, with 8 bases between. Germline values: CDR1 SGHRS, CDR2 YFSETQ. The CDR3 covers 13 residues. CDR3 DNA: TGCGCCAGCAGCTTGGGCGGCGTGGAGACCCAGTACTTC. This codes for CASSLGGVETQYF.

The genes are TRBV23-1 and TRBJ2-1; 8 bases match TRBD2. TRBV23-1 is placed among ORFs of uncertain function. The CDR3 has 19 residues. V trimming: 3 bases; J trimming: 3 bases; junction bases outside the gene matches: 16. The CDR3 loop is CASSHFCGRTPPLYNEQFF. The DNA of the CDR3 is TGCGCCAGCAGTCACTTTTGCGGGAGGACCCCTCCGCTCTACAATGAGCAGTTCTTC.

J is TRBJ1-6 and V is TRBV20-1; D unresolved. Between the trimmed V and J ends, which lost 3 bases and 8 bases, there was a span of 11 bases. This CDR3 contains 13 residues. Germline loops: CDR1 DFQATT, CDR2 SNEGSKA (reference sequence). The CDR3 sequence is CSASGSWDSPLHF. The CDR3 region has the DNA TGCAGTGCTAGTGGGTCTTGGGATTCACCCCTCCACTTT.

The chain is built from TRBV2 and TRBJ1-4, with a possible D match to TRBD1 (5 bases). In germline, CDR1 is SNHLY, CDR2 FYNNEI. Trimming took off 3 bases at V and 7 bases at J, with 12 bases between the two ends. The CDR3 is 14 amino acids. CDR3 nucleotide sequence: TGTGCCAGCAGTGAGGGACGGAGCGGTGAAAAACTGTTTTTT. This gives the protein CASSEGRSGEKLFF.